The T cell receptor beta chain described here comes from a study of breast tumors, draining lymph nodes, adjacent tissues. CDR3 length equals 15 residues. From germline, CDR1 is MNHEY and CDR2 SVGAGI. V gave up 6 bases and J gave up 9 bases; unmatched junction bases: 8. This clonotype was seen repeatedly, ten times or more. TCRdb re-derived calls from the multiplex PCR reads in MiXCR, one entry per CDR3 protein. The sample has fewer than 15,000 distinct CDR3 sequences; roughly 60% are singletons. The sequenced material came from tumor-adjacent breast tissue. This clonotype originated in a female donor with breast cancer. Some clones in this sample may be carry-over from other donors' samples. This chain connects TRBV6-5 to TRBJ2-2, with TRBD2 matching over 12 bases. The CDR3 DNA follows: TGTGCCAGCAGGATCCTAGCGGGAGGGCCCCGGGAGCTGTTTTTT. This codes for CASRILAGGPRELFF.